Detailed here is one T cell receptor beta chain. Clones were sequenced by immunoSEQ multiplex PCR, and TCRdb holds only the in-frame ones, with some missing. The sample carries roughly 78,000 clones, about 89% recorded once. The data are from a study of blood T cell repertoires in COVID-19. The germline gives CDR1 SGHNT, CDR2 YYREEE (reference sequence). The length of the CDR3 is 14 residues. J lost 11 bases, V lost 7 bases, and 6 bases had no gene match. This TCR was sampled from a woman aged 55 to 70 with acute or convalescent COVID-19. Sequencing was performed on peripheral blood. The chain has TRBV5-4 and TRBJ2-4, with 16 bases fitting TRBD2. The CDR3 spells CASSGTSGGAVQYF. CDR3 in DNA: TGTGCCAGCTCCGGGACTAGCGGGGGGGCCGTTCAGTACTTC.